This TCR beta chain was recorded in a study of T cells in localized non-small cell lung cancer. Regarding the study as a whole: The greatest T cell clonality was found in uninvolved adjacent lung (higher than in tumor).

The assay was immunoSEQ multiplex PCR, and TCRdb's table has in-frame clones only and misses some. The data show roughly 17,000 clones, with around nine tenths seen just once and 3% to 4% held by the top ten. The germline CDR1 and CDR2 sequences are MNHNS and SASEGT. This CDR3 has 15 residues. V lost 2 bases and J lost 9; bases outside the gene matches: 5. About this clone itself: Its antigen is undetermined.

The sequence came from a male donor older than 55 with stage II squamous cell lung carcinoma. The rearrangement uses TRBV6-1 and TRBJ2-1; 12 nucleotides agree with TRBD2. Sample: peripheral blood, taken before any cancer treatment. This CDR3 is CASSEPPSGRGEQFF. CDR3 bases: TGTGCCAGCAGTGAACCGCCTAGCGGGAGGGGTGAGCAGTTCTTC.